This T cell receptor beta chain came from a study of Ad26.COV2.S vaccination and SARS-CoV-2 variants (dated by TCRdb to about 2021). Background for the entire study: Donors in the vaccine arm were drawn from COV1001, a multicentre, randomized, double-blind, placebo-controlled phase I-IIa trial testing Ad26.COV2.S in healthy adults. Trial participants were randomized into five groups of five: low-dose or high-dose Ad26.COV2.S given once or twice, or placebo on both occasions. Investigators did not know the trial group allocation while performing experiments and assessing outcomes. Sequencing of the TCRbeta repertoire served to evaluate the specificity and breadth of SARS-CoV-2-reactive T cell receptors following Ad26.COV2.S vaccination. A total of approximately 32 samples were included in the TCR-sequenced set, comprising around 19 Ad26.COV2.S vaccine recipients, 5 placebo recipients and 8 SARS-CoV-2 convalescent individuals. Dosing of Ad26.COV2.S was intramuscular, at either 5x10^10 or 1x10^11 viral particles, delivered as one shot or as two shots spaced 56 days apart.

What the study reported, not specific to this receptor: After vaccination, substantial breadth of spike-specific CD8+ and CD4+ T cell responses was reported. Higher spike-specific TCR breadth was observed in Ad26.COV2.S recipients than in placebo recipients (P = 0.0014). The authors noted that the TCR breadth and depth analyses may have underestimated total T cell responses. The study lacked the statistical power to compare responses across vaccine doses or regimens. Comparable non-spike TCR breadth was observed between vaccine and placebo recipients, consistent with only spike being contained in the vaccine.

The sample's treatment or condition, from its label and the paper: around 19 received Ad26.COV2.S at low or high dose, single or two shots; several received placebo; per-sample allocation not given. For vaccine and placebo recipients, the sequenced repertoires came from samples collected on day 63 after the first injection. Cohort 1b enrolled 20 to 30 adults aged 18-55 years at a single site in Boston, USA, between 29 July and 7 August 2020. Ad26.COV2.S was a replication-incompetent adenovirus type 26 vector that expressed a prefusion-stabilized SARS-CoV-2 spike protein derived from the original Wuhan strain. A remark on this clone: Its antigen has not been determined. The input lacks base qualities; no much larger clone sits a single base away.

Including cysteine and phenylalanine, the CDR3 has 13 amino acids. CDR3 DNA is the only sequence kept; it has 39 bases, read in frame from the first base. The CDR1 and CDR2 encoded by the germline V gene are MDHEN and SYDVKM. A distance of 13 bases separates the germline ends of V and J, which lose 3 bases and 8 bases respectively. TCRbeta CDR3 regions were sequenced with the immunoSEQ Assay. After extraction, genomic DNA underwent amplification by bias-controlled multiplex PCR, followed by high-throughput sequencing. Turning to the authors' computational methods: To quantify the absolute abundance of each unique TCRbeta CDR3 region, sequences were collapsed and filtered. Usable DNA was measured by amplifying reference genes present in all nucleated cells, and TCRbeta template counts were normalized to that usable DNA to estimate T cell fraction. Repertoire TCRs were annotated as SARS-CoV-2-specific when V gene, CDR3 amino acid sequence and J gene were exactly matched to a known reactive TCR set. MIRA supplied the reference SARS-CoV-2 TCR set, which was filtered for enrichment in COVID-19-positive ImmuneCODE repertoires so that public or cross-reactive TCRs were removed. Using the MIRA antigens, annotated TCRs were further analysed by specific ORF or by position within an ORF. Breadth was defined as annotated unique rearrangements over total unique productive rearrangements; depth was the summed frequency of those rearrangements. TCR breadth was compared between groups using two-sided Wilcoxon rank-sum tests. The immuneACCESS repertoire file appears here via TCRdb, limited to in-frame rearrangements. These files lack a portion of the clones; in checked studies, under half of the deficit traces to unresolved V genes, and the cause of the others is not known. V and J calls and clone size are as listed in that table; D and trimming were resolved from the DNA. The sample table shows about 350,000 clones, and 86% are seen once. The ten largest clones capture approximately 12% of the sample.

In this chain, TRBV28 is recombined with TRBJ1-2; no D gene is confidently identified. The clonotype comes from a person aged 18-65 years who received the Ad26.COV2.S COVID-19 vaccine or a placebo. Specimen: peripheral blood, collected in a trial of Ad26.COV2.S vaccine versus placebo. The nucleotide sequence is TGTGCCAGCAGTTTTCAGTCGTCAACGGGCTACACCTTC. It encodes CASSFQSSTGYTF.